A single sample gave rise to the 8 T cell receptor beta chains below, sequenced in a study of blood T cell repertoires in COVID-19. Generated by immunoSEQ multiplex PCR, the TCRdb table keeps only in-frame clones and is missing some. The sample has around 200,000 clones, around nine tenths seen once. Sequenced: peripheral blood. These TCRs come from a middle-aged man with acute or convalescent COVID-19.

The J gene is TRBJ1-5, the V gene TRBV10-1; 7 nucleotides match TRBD1. CDR1 and CDR2 from the germline V gene are WNHNN and SYGVQD (reference sequence). V was clipped by 2 bases and J by 1 base; unmatched bases: 2. The CDR3 is 15 residues long. The CDR3 sequence: CASSENRGSNQPQHF. CDR3 in DNA: TGCGCCAGCAGTGAGAACAGGGGAAGCAATCAGCCCCAGCATTTT.

The gene calls are TRBV7-2 and TRBJ2-5; 8 bases are shared with TRBD2. In germline, CDR1 is SGHTA, CDR2 FQGNSA. The CDR3 extends over 13 amino acids. J lost 7 bases, V lost 4 bases, and 5 bases had no gene match. Here the CDR3 reads CASSSGLAGTQYF. In DNA, the CDR3 is TGTGCCAGCAGCTCAGGACTAGCTGGGACCCAGTACTTC. The full variable domain, with the rest looked up from reference TRBV7-2 and TRBJ2-5, is GAGVSQSPSNKVTEKGKDVELRCDPISGHTALYWYRQSLGQGLEFLIYFQGNSAPDKSGLPSDRFSAERTGGSVSTLTIQRTQQEDSAVYLCASSSGLAGTQYFGPGTRLLVL.

The chain links TRBV5-1 to TRBJ2-3; 7 bases agree with TRBD1. This CDR3 has 15 amino acids. CDR1 is SGHRS and CDR2 is YFSETQ in the germline V gene. V lost 1 base and J lost 5; bases outside the gene matches: 7. CDR3 sequence: CASSLRATGEDTQYF. As DNA, the CDR3 is TGCGCCAGCAGCTTGCGAGCCACAGGGGAAGATACGCAGTATTTT.

V and J are TRBV27 and TRBJ2-3, with 7 bases aligning to TRBD1. Per the germline V gene, CDR1 is MNHEY and CDR2 is SMNVEV (reference sequence). The V segment lost 2 bases and the J segment 6 bases; nucleotides outside the gene matches: 8. The CDR3 sequence is 15 residues long. The CDR3, as DNA: TGTGCCAGCAGTTTAAGGGACAGCCCCACCGATACGCAGTATTTT. Protein sequence: CASSLRDSPTDTQYF.

The J gene is TRBJ2-1, the V gene TRBV5-1; 7 nucleotides align to TRBD1. Germline V gives CDR1 SGHRS, CDR2 YFSETQ. The CDR3 spans 16 residues. V shed 2 bases, J shed 4 bases, and the junction held 9 bases outside the gene matches. CDR3 bases: TGCGCCAGCAGCTTCTTCCGGGACAGTCCTTACAATGAGCAGTTCTTC. This encodes CASSFFRDSPYNEQFF. Full variable domain (outside the CDR3, taken from reference TRBV5-1 and TRBJ2-1): KAGVTQTPRYLIKTRGQQVTLSCSPISGHRSVSWYQQTPGQGLQFLFEYFSETQRNKGNFPGRFSGRQFSNSRSEMNVSTLELGDSALYLCASSFFRDSPYNEQFFGPGTRLTVL.

V and J are TRBV15 and TRBJ2-3; TRBD2 matches at 10 bases. The V and J ends lost 5 bases and 5 bases, in that order; junction bases with no gene match: 10. The CDR3 spans 16 residues. Germline V gene data show CDR1 as LNHNV and CDR2 as YYDKDF (reference sequence). CDR3 loop: CATSLSRASGGDTQYF. DNA for the CDR3: TGTGCCACCAGCCTCTCCCGGGCTAGCGGGGGAGATACGCAGTATTTT.

The rearrangement joins TRBV5-1 to TRBJ2-7, with 11 bases lining up with TRBD2. The CDR3 runs 18 residues. CDR1 and CDR2 (germline): SGHRS, YFSETQ. V lost 4 bases and J lost 2; bases outside the gene matches: 14. The CDR3 region has the DNA TGCGCCAGCAGCCCCCGGGACAGGGTACTAGCGGGAGCCTACGAGCAGTACTTC. It yields the protein CASSPRDRVLAGAYEQYF.

J is TRBJ2-7 and V is TRBV11-2, with TRBD2 identical over 13 bases. This CDR3 region has 17 residues. Looked up from germline, CDR1 is SGHAT and CDR2 is FQNNGV. V trimming: 9 bases; J trimming: 2 bases; junction bases outside the gene matches: 13. The CDR3: CASRGDLGLAGAYEQYF. In DNA, the CDR3 is TGTGCCAGTCGTGGCGACCTTGGACTAGCGGGGGCCTACGAGCAGTACTTC.